This T cell receptor (beta chain) was identified in a study of radiotherapy plus CTLA-4 blockade in lung cancer. Study-level background: The study recorded objective responses in 18% of patients and disease control in approximately 29%. Whole-study findings and limits: Once radiotherapy plus ipilimumab had been given, TCR clones derived from tumor expanded in blood.

A note on this clone: Antigen: not known.

Data came from immunoSEQ multiplex PCR; TCRdb stores just in-frame clones and leaves some out. The table lists some 110,000 clones, roughly 77% of them singletons. This sequence was found in a human donor with non-small cell lung cancer that progressed on radiotherapy plus ipilimumab. Some clones in this sample may be carry-over from other donors' samples. Sequenced material: peripheral blood, taken from a patient treated with radiotherapy plus ipilimumab.

The CDR3 is CASSYDRGTGYTF. The CDR3 DNA follows: TGTGCCAGCAGTTATGACAGGGGAACTGGCTACACCTTC. The chain couples TRBV6-5 to TRBJ1-2, with 8 bases identical to TRBD1. This CDR3 spans 13 amino acids. Germline assignment: CDR1 MNHEY and CDR2 SVGAGI. The ends lost 3 bases at V and 7 bases at J; junction bases unmatched: 4.